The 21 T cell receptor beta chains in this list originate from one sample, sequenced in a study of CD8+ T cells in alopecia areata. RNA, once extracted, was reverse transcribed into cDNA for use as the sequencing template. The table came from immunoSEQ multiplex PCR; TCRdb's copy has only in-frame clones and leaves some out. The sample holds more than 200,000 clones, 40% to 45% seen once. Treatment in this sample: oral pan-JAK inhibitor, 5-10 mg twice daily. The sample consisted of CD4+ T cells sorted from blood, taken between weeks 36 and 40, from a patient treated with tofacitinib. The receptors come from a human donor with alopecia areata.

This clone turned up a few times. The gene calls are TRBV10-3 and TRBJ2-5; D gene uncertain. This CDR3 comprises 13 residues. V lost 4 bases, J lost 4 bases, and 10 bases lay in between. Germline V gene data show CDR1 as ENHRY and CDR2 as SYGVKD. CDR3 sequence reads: CAISVGLRETQYF. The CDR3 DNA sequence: TGTGCCATCAGTGTCGGGCTAAGAGAGACCCAGTACTTC.

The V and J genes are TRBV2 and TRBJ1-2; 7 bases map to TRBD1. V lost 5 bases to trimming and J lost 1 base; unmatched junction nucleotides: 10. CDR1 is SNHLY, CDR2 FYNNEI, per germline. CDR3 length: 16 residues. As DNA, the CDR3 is TGTGCCAGCAGTCAAACAGGGGCCCTTAATAACTATGGCTACACCTTC. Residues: CASSQTGALNNYGYTF.

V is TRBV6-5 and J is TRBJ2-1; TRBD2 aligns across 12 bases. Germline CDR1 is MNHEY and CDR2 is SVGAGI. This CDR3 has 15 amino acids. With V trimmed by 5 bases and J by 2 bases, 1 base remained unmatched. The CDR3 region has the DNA TGTGCCAGCAGTCGACTAGCGGGAGCCTACAATGAGCAGTTCTTC. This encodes CASSRLAGAYNEQFF.

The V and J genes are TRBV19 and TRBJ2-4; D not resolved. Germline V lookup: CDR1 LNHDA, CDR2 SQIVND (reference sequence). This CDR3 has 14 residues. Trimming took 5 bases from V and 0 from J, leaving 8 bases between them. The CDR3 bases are TGTGCCAGTAGTCCCCCTGAAGCCAAAAACATTCAGTACTTC. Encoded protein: CASSPPEAKNIQYF.

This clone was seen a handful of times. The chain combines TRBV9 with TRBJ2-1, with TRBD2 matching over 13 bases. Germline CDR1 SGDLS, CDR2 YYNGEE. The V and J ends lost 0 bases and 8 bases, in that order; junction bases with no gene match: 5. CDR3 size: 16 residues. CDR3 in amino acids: CASSVAGTSGKYEQFF. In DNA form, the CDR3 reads TGTGCCAGCAGCGTAGCCGGGACTAGCGGGAAGTATGAGCAGTTCTTC.

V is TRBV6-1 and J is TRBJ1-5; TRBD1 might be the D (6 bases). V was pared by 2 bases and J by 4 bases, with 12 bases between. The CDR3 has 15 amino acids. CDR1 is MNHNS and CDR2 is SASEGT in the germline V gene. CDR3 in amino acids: CASSERGGGNQPQHF. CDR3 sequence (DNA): TGTGCCAGCAGTGAAAGGGGAGGGGGGAATCAGCCCCAGCATTTT.

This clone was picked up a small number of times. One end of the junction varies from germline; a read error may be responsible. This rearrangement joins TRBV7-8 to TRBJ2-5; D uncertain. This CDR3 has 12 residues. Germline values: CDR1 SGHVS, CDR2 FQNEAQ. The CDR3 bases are TGTGCCAGCAGCCCGTACCAGGAGACCCAGTACTTC. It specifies CASSPYQETQYF.

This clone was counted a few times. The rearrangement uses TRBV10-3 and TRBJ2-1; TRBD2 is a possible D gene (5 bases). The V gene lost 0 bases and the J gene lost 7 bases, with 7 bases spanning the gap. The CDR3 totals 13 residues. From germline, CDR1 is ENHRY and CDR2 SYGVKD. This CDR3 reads CAISESRGNEQFF. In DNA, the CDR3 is TGTGCCATCAGTGAGTCCCGCGGGAATGAGCAGTTCTTC.

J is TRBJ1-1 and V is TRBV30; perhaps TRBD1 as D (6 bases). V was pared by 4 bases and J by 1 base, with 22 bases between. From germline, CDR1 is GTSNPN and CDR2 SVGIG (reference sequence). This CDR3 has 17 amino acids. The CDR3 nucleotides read TGTGCCTGGATCAGGGGCAGGGCGAGTGTTTCGAACACTGAAGCTTTCTTT. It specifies CAWIRGRASVSNTEAFF.

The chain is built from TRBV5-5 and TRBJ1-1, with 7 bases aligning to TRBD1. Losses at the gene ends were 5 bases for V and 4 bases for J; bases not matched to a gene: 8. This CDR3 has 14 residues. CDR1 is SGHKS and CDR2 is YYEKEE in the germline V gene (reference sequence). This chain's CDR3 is CASRQTGRGTEAFF. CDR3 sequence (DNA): TGTGCCAGCAGACAGACAGGGCGCGGCACTGAAGCTTTCTTT.

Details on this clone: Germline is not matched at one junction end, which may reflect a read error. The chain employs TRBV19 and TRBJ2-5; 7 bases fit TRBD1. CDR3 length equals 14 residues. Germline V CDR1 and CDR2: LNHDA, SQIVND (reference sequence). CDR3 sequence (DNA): TGTGCCAGCAGTAGGGGGCTGTTCCAAGAGACCCAGTACTTC. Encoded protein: CASSRGLFQETQYF. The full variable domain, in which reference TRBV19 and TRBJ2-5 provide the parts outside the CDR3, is DGGITQSPKYLFRKEGQNVTLSCEQNLNHDAMYWYRQDPGQGLRLIYYSQIVNDFQKGDIAEGYSVSREKKESFPLTVTSAQKNPTAFYLCASSRGLFQETQYFGPGTRLLVL.

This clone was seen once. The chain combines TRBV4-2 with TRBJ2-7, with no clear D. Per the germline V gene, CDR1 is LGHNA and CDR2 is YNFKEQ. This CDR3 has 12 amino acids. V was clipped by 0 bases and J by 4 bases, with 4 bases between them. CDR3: CASSQDLYEQYF. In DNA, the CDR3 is TGTGCCAGCAGCCAAGATCTTTACGAGCAGTACTTC.

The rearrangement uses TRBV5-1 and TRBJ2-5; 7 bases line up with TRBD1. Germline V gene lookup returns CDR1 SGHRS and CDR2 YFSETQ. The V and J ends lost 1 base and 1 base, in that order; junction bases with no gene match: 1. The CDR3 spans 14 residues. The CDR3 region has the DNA TGCGCCAGCAGCTTGCGACAGGGCCAAGAGACCCAGTACTTC. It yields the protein CASSLRQGQETQYF.

CDR3 residues: CASSYDRIAKNIQYF. The CDR3 DNA reads TGTGCCAGCAGTTACGACCGTATAGCCAAAAACATTCAGTACTTC. This chain joins TRBV6-5 and TRBJ2-4, with D uncertain. The V end lost 2 bases, the J end lost 0 bases, and 8 bases lay between the germline ends. Germline V gene data show CDR1 as MNHEY and CDR2 as SVGAGI. The CDR3 is made up of 15 amino acids.

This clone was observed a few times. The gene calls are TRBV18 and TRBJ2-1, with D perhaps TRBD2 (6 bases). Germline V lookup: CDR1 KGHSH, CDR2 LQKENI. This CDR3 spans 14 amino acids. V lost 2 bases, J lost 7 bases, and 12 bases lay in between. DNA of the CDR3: TGTGCCAGCTCACCAACACTAGCAGGGAATGAGCAGTTCTTC. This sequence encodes CASSPTLAGNEQFF.

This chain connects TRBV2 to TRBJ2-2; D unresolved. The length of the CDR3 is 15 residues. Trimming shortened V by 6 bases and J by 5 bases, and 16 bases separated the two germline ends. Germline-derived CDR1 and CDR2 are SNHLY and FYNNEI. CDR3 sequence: CASSQLTSHTGELFF. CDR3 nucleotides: TGTGCCAGCAGCCAATTGACCAGCCATACCGGGGAGCTGTTTTTT.

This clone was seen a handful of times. The CDR3 coding sequence is TGTGCCAGCAGTGACCGATACAATGAGCAGTTCTTC. This codes for CASSDRYNEQFF. The V call is TRBV25-1, the J call TRBJ2-1; no firm D call. Trimming cost V 3 bases and J 4 bases, with 4 bases left between them. The CDR3 consists of 12 residues. Germline V lookup: CDR1 MGHDK, CDR2 SYGVNS.

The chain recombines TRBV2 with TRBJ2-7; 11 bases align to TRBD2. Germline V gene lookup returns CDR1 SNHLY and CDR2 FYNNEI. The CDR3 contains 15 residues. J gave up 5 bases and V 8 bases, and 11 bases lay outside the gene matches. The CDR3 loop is CASQRSSGRTHEQYF. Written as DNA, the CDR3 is TGTGCCAGCCAGCGCTCTAGCGGGAGGACCCACGAGCAGTACTTC.

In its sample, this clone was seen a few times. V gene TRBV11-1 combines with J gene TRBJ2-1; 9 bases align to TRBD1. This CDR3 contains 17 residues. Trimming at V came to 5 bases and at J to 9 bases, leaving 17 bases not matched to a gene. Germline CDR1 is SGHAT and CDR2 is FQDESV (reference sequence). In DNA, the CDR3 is TGTGCCAGCAGCCCCCCAGGCTCCGGGACAGGGTTCGGTGAGCAGTTCTTC. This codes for CASSPPGSGTGFGEQFF.

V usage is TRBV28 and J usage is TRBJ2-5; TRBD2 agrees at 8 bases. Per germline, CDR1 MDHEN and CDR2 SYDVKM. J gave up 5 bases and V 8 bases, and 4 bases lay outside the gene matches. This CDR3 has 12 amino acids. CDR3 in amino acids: CASRREGETQYF. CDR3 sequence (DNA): TGTGCCAGCCGACGGGAGGGGGAGACCCAGTACTTC. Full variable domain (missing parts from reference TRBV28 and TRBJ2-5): DVKVTQSSRYLVKRTGEKVFLECVQDMDHENMFWYRQDPGLGLRLIYFSYDVKMKEKGDIPEGYSVSREKKERFSLILESASTNQTSMYLCASRREGETQYFGPGTRLLVL.

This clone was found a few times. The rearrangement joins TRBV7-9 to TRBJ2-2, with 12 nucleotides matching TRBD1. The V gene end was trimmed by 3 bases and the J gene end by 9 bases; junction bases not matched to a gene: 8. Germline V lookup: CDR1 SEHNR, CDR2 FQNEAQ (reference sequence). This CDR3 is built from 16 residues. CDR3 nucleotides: TGTGCCAGCAGCTTGGGACAGGGGGCGAATACCAGGGAGCTGTTTTTT. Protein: CASSLGQGANTRELFF.